Following are 25 T cell receptor beta chains from one sample sequenced in a study of cytomegalovirus exposure and HLA in healthy donors. The study ran its PCR with 60 Vbeta and 13 Jbeta primers. Assay: immunoSEQ multiplex PCR; the TCRdb copy retains only in-frame clones and omits some. The sample lists 100,000 to 150,000 clones; about 84% were seen once. The sequencing sample was made of PBMCs. The receptors shown here come from a boy younger than 18 in good health and CMV-seronegative.

J is TRBJ2-7 and V is TRBV4-1, with 11 bases aligning to TRBD2. The CDR3 consists of 14 residues. Trimming took 4 bases from V and 6 from J; bases not matched to a gene: 5. Germline CDR1 is MGHRA and CDR2 is YSYEKL. The CDR3 loop reads CASSPLAGVSEQYF. In DNA, the CDR3 is TGCGCCAGCAGCCCACTAGCGGGAGTATCCGAGCAGTACTTC.

The rearrangement joins TRBV7-6 to TRBJ2-2, with TRBD2 matching over 7 bases. Germline V gene sequence: CDR1 SGHVS, CDR2 FNYEAQ. V lost 2 bases to trimming and J lost 2 bases; unmatched junction nucleotides: 11. CDR3 length: 18 residues. CDR3 coding DNA: TGTGCCAGCAGCTTAATCGTAGCGGGCCAATTCAACACCGGGGAGCTGTTTTTT. Protein product: CASSLIVAGQFNTGELFF.

J is TRBJ2-7 and V is TRBV11-3, with 7 bases aligning to TRBD1. CDR1 and CDR2 (germline): SGHNT, YENEEA. The J segment lost 2 bases and the V segment lost 5 bases, leaving 6 bases of the junction unmatched. The CDR3 spans 14 residues. The CDR3 nucleotides read TGTGCCAGCAGCCCCGGACAGGACCCCTACGAGCAGTACTTC. Translation: CASSPGQDPYEQYF.

This chain connects TRBV13 to TRBJ1-1, with a possible D match to TRBD1 (5 bases). Germline CDR1 and CDR2: PRHDT and FYEKMQ (reference sequence). The V end lost 5 bases, the J end lost 6 bases, and 10 bases lay between the germline ends. The CDR3 loop spans 12 amino acids. CDR3 nucleotides: TGTGCCAGCAGCCTCCTGACAGCTGAAGCTTTCTTT. Residues: CASSLLTAEAFF.

This sequence joins TRBV30 and TRBJ2-1; no reliable D call. The CDR3 loop spans 14 amino acids. The V and J ends lost 4 bases and 4 bases respectively, with 14 bases between them. Germline CDR1 is GTSNPN and CDR2 is SVGIG (reference sequence). Written as DNA, the CDR3 is TGTGCCTGGAACCCCGGCAGGTCGTACAATGAGCAGTTCTTC. Translation: CAWNPGRSYNEQFF.

The rearrangement uses TRBV28 and TRBJ1-4; 8 bases fit TRBD1. The CDR3 loop spans 17 amino acids. The germline gives CDR1 MDHEN, CDR2 SYDVKM. With V trimmed by 1 base and J by 0 bases, 4 bases remained unmatched. CDR3 residues: CASSLFQGAATNEKLFF. DNA for the CDR3: TGTGCCAGCAGTTTATTTCAGGGGGCGGCAACTAATGAAAAACTGTTTTTT.

This chain uses TRBV2 with TRBJ1-2; 10 bases map to TRBD1. In germline, CDR1 is SNHLY, CDR2 FYNNEI. The CDR3 runs to 14 residues. V shed 6 bases, J shed 3 bases, and the junction held 4 bases outside the gene matches. This CDR3 is CASRGTGEDYGYTF. CDR3 in DNA: TGTGCCAGCAGAGGGACAGGGGAGGACTATGGCTACACCTTC.

The V call is TRBV2, the J call TRBJ1-4, with D possibly TRBD1 on 5 matching bases. Germline CDR1 SNHLY, CDR2 FYNNEI. The CDR3 is 14 amino acids. Trimming took 3 bases from V and 3 from J, leaving 8 bases between them. CDR3 amino acids: CASSESGSNEKLFF. The CDR3 nucleotides are TGTGCCAGCAGTGAGTCAGGGTCTAATGAAAAACTGTTTTTT.

This chain links TRBV7-9 with TRBJ2-5, with 8 nucleotides matching TRBD2. The CDR3 spans 14 residues. Germline V gene data show CDR1 as SEHNR and CDR2 as FQNEAQ (reference sequence). Trimming cost V 7 bases and J 2 bases; bases outside gene matches: 6. CDR3 nucleotide sequence: TGTGCCAGCACCCCCGCTAGCGGGCAAGAGACCCAGTACTTC. Translated: CASTPASGQETQYF. Looking up the rest from reference TRBV7-9 and TRBJ2-5 gives the full variable domain: DTGVSQNPRHKITKRGQNVTFRCDPISEHNRLYWYRQTLGQGPEFLTYFQNEAQLEKSRLLSDRFSAERPKGSFSTLEIQRTEQGDSAMYLCASTPASGQETQYFGPGTRLLVL.

The genes are TRBV6-5 and TRBJ2-5, with D possibly being TRBD2 (6 bases). The V end was cut by 4 bases, the J end by 4 bases, with 16 bases between. The V gene's germline CDR1 is MNHEY and CDR2 SVGAGI. The CDR3 runs to 15 residues. CDR3 sequence (DNA): TGTGCCAGCAGTTCGCGGTCGGGGGTACGAGAGACCCAGTACTTC. Translation: CASSSRSGVRETQYF.

This clone was found a few times. The chain combines TRBV15 with TRBJ2-7, with 8 nucleotides matching TRBD1. J was trimmed by 5 bases and V by 3 bases; bases with no gene match: 3. The CDR3 contains 13 residues. Per the germline V gene, CDR1 is LNHNV and CDR2 is YYDKDF (reference sequence). The DNA for the CDR3 is TGTGCCACCAGCAGCAGGGGGCAGGACGAGCAGTACTTC. Translating it yields CATSSRGQDEQYF.

This clone was seen more than once but under ten times. Mismatch with germline at one junction end may stem from a read error. This chain links TRBV5-6 with TRBJ2-1; the D gene is possibly TRBD1 (5 bases). There are 16 residues in the CDR3. The germline V gene encodes CDR1 SGHDT and CDR2 YYEEEE. In DNA form, the CDR3 reads TGTGCCAGCAGCCCGGTAGGGGCTTCAGGGTACACTGAGCAGTTCTTC. Encoded protein: CASSPVGASGYTEQFF.

The J gene is TRBJ1-4, the V gene TRBV6-5; D is possibly TRBD1 (6 bases). The germline V and J ends were trimmed by 6 bases and 7 bases, with 15 bases remaining between them. The CDR3 spans 14 residues. CDR1 is MNHEY, CDR2 SVGAGI, per germline. The CDR3 sequence: CASRDSRGVEKLFF. CDR3 nucleotides: TGTGCCAGCAGGGACAGTCGAGGGGTTGAAAAACTGTTTTTT.

The sample holds a few counts of this clone. The rearrangement joins TRBV6-1 to TRBJ1-4; possible D gene TRBD1, 5 bases. There are 14 residues in the CDR3. In germline, CDR1 is MNHNS, CDR2 SASEGT. Trimming took off 5 bases at V and 4 bases at J, with 11 bases between the two ends. The CDR3 sequence is CASSMTGGNEKLFF. The CDR3 bases are TGTGCCAGCAGTATGACCGGGGGTAATGAAAAACTGTTTTTT.

The CDR3 protein is CASSQDDPGLHSYEQYF. Here the CDR3 DNA reads TGCGCCAGCAGCCAAGATGATCCGGGACTGCACTCCTACGAGCAGTACTTC. The V and J genes are TRBV4-1 and TRBJ2-7; D is perhaps TRBD2 (6 bases). V lost 0 bases to trimming and J lost 0 bases, with 15 bases between them. The CDR3 has 17 amino acids. Germline CDR1 and CDR2: MGHRA and YSYEKL.

The chain couples TRBV4-1 to TRBJ1-2; 9 nucleotides agree with TRBD1. The CDR3 runs 16 residues. Germline values: CDR1 MGHRA, CDR2 YSYEKL. V lost 1 base and J lost 8; bases outside the gene matches: 11. The CDR3 here is CASSQVSGTGIGGYTF. CDR3 nucleotides: TGCGCCAGCAGCCAAGTCTCCGGGACAGGGATAGGGGGCTACACCTTC.

This clone was counted between two and nine times. The same CDR3 also results from other DNA sequences found in this sample. V and J are TRBV7-9 and TRBJ2-7, with D possibly TRBD2 on 6 matching bases. Germline assignment: CDR1 SEHNR and CDR2 FQNEAQ (reference sequence). The CDR3 has 16 amino acids. V was shortened by 5 bases and J by 0 bases, with 17 bases between the two germline ends. Here the CDR3 DNA reads TGTGCCAGCAGCCATCCCCGGGACGGGAGCTCCTACGAGCAGTACTTC. Translated, it gives CASSHPRDGSSYEQYF.

The chain carries TRBV30 and TRBJ2-3, with 8 bases matching TRBD2. CDR3 length: 16 residues. V lost 0 bases to trimming and J lost 5 bases; unmatched junction nucleotides: 10. CDR1 is GTSNPN and CDR2 is SVGIG in the germline V gene (reference sequence). CDR3 nucleotide sequence: TGTGCCTGGAGTGTTGAAGCGGGAGAGGTCGAAGATACGCAGTATTTT. It is translated as CAWSVEAGEVEDTQYF.

The CDR3 DNA reads as TGTGCCAGTAGTCGAAGAGGGGCAGGGGACGGCTACACCTTC. Translating gives CASSRRGAGDGYTF. J is TRBJ1-2 and V is TRBV19; tentatively, D is TRBD1 (6 bases). Trimming removed 5 bases at V and 8 bases at J, with 18 bases between. Germline CDR1 and CDR2: LNHDA and SQIVND (reference sequence). The CDR3 covers 14 residues.

V usage is TRBV10-3 and J usage is TRBJ1-1; 7 bases align to TRBD1. Germline V gene sequence: CDR1 ENHRY, CDR2 SYGVKD. The V gene end was trimmed by 6 bases and the J gene end by 7 bases; junction bases not matched to a gene: 8. This CDR3 region has 13 residues. This chain's CDR3 is CAISGNRDSEAFF. As DNA, the CDR3 is TGTGCCATCAGCGGGAACCGGGACAGTGAAGCTTTCTTT.

The chain has TRBV7-8 and TRBJ2-2; unclear D gene. V dropped 6 bases and J dropped 2 bases, with 10 bases sitting between them. CDR1 is SGHVS, CDR2 FQNEAQ, per germline. The CDR3 contains 14 residues. This CDR3 reads CASRFTVNTGELFF. The CDR3 DNA reads as TGTGCCAGCAGGTTTACAGTTAACACCGGGGAGCTGTTTTTT. Full variable domain (missing parts from reference TRBV7-8 and TRBJ2-2): GAGVSQSPRYKVAKRGQDVALRCDPISGHVSLFWYQQALGQGPEFLTYFQNEAQLDKSGLPSDRFFAERPEGSVSTLKIQRTQQEDSAVYLCASRFTVNTGELFFGEGSRLTVL.

The rearrangement uses TRBV30 and TRBJ1-1, with D possibly matching TRBD1 (5 bases). V dropped 1 base and J dropped 7 bases, with 10 bases sitting between them. The CDR3 spans 12 residues. The germline gives CDR1 GTSNPN, CDR2 SVGIG (reference sequence). The DNA of the CDR3 is TGTGCCTGGAGTGCTGGTAGGGGTGAAGCTTTCTTT. Translation gives CAWSAGRGEAFF.

J is TRBJ2-7 and V is TRBV11-2; tentative D call: TRBD1 (7 bases). V was pared by 5 bases and J by 7 bases, with 18 bases between. The CDR3 contains 14 residues. Germline V gives CDR1 SGHAT, CDR2 FQNNGV. The CDR3 protein is CASSAPLRGVEQYF. CDR3 bases: TGTGCCAGCAGCGCGCCCCTCAGGGGGGTAGAGCAGTACTTC.

V is TRBV5-1 and J is TRBJ2-7, with D tentatively TRBD2 (5 bases). The CDR3 sequence is 16 residues long. CDR1 SGHRS and CDR2 YFSETQ come from the germline V gene. Deletions cut 0 bases from V and 4 bases from J, with 17 bases between. CDR3 region: CASSLANPLEGYEQYF. The CDR3 coding sequence is TGCGCCAGCAGCTTGGCCAATCCTCTAGAGGGTTACGAGCAGTACTTC.

The gene calls are TRBV5-1 and TRBJ2-7; D possibly corresponds to TRBD1 (5 bases). CDR3 size: 16 residues. Germline CDR1 reads SGHRS; CDR2 reads YFSETQ. V shed 0 bases and J shed 0 bases, with 13 bases lying between them. The CDR3 region has the DNA TGCGCCAGCAGCTTGGCTATGACAGAGTACTCCTACGAGCAGTACTTC. Its translation: CASSLAMTEYSYEQYF. Variable domain in full (rest from reference TRBV5-1 and TRBJ2-7): KAGVTQTPRYLIKTRGQQVTLSCSPISGHRSVSWYQQTPGQGLQFLFEYFSETQRNKGNFPGRFSGRQFSNSRSEMNVSTLELGDSALYLCASSLAMTEYSYEQYFGPGTRLTVT.